This T cell receptor (beta chain) was sequenced in a study of STAT3 mutations in large granular lymphocyte leukemia. The wider study: More than half of T-LGLL patients received immunosuppressive therapy.

In germline, CDR1 is MNHEY, CDR2 SVGAGI. V lost 2 bases, J lost 13 bases, and 12 bases stayed unmatched. The CDR3 has 16 residues. The study's findings and limits: Persisting codominant clonotypes may have hidden a small pathogenic clone. At least one immunodominant TCR beta clonotype appeared in every T-cell large granular lymphocyte leukemia patient. In several patients, dominant TCR clone burden exceeded STAT3 mutant burden.

Comment on this clone: Antigen unknown.

Average productive template count per sample was approximately 40,000. Clones were read by immunoSEQ multiplex PCR, and TCRdb kept only the in-frame ones, dropping some. This sample has 30,000 to 45,000 clones; around nine tenths occur once, and the top ten carry 0.43%. The clonotype originates from a human donor with T large granular lymphocyte leukemia. Some clones in this sample may be carry-over from other donors' samples. The rearrangement uses TRBV6-5 and TRBJ2-5, with TRBD2 identical over 14 bases. Sequencing was carried out using PBMCs. CDR3 coding DNA: TGTGCCAGCAGTTACACCACCGGGACTAGCGGGGGCCCCCCGTACTTC. It codes for CASSYTTGTSGGPPYF.